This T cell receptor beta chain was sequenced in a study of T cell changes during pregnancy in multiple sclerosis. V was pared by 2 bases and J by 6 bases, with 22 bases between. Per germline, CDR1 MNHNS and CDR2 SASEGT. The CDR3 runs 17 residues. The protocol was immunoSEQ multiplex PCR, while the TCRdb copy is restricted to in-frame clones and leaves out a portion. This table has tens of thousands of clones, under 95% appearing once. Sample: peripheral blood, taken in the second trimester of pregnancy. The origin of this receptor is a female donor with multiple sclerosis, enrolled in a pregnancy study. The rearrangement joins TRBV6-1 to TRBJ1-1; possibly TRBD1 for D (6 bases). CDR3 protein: CASSEPPYREGGAEAFF. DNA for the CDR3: TGTGCCAGCAGTGAACCCCCTTACAGGGAGGGAGGGGCTGAAGCTTTCTTT.